This passage covers 23 T cell receptor beta chains from one sample sequenced in a study of shared T cell receptors in the human thymus. The protocol was immunoSEQ multiplex PCR, while the TCRdb copy is restricted to in-frame clones and leaves out a portion. The table records hundreds of thousands of clones, around 87% of them present only once. These data were also reused for a study on human thymus T cells.

The sequenced material came from thymocytes. All receptors derive from a boy younger than two with a congenital heart defect.

V and J are TRBV7-9 and TRBJ2-7; 9 positions agree with TRBD2. Unmatched junction bases numbered 10, after V lost 5 bases and J lost 5 bases. Germline V gene sequence: CDR1 SEHNR, CDR2 FQNEAQ (reference sequence). The CDR3 loop spans 15 amino acids. The CDR3 DNA reads TGTGCCAGCAGCCACCCCGGCGGGAGGGCCGACGAGCAGTACTTC. Amino acid sequence: CASSHPGGRADEQYF.

About this clone: An end of the junction differs from the germline gene, which may be a read error. The V gene is TRBV28, the J gene TRBJ2-7; the match to TRBD1 covers 8 bases. Germline CDR1 is MDHEN and CDR2 is SYDVKM. The length of the CDR3 is 16 residues. CDR3 protein: CASSLLMDRASDEQYF. The CDR3 DNA reads as TGTGCCAGCAGTTTATTGATGGACAGGGCCTCCGACGAGCAGTACTTC.

This chain connects TRBV25-1 to TRBJ2-7, with TRBD2 as a possible D gene (6 bases). The CDR3 sequence is 15 residues long. V gave up 3 bases and J gave up 4 bases, with 16 bases separating them. Germline CDR1 MGHDK, CDR2 SYGVNS. The DNA for the CDR3 is TGTGCCAGCAGTGAGTTCCGGACTAATAGTTACGAGCAGTACTTC. Amino acid sequence: CASSEFRTNSYEQYF.

This clone appeared a few times. The rearrangement links TRBV28 to TRBJ1-5; no definite D call. With 11 bases removed from V and 0 bases from J, the gap between germline ends came to 11 bases. CDR1 is MDHEN and CDR2 is SYDVKM in the germline V gene. CDR3 size: 13 residues. CDR3: CAARKNSNQPQHF. DNA for the CDR3: TGTGCCGCGAGGAAGAATAGCAATCAGCCCCAGCATTTT.

The V and J genes are TRBV11-2 and TRBJ2-3, with a weak D call TRBD1 (8 bases). V shed 5 bases and J shed 3 bases, with 18 bases lying between them. CDR3 length: 16 amino acids. Germline loops: CDR1 SGHAT, CDR2 FQNNGV. CDR3 sequence (DNA): TGTGCCAGCAGCCTCGGACAGGGAGGGCATACAGATACGCAGTATTTT. This encodes CASSLGQGGHTDTQYF.

V and J are TRBV6-5 and TRBJ1-4; possible D gene TRBD1, 6 bases. There are 14 residues in the CDR3. Trimming left V 8 bases short and J 8 bases short, with 18 bases between. CDR1 is MNHEY, CDR2 SVGAGI, per germline. CDR3 sequence reads: CASATRGAAEKLFF. The CDR3 nucleotides read TGTGCCAGCGCCACCCGGGGGGCTGCCGAAAAACTGTTTTTT.

The chain joins TRBV4-3 to TRBJ2-3, with D perhaps matching TRBD2 (6 bases). The V and J ends lost 4 bases and 2 bases respectively, with 16 bases between them. In germline, CDR1 is LGHNA, CDR2 YSLEER. The CDR3 contains 16 residues. The CDR3 loop reads CASSPHRAGHTDTQYF. In DNA, the CDR3 is TGCGCCAGCAGCCCGCATCGAGCGGGCCACACAGATACGCAGTATTTT.

V and J are TRBV6-5 and TRBJ2-5, with 10 bases that match TRBD2. V shed 6 bases and J 4 bases; nucleotides not matched to a gene: 8. This CDR3 region has 15 residues. Germline assignment: CDR1 MNHEY and CDR2 SVGAGI. CDR3 in DNA: TGTGCCAGCAGATATCTAGCGGGAGAGGGAGAGACCCAGTACTTC. It encodes CASRYLAGEGETQYF.

This sequence joins TRBV28 and TRBJ1-5, with D perhaps matching TRBD1 (5 bases). Germline V CDR1 and CDR2: MDHEN, SYDVKM. CDR3 length: 17 residues. Trimming shortened V by 3 bases and J by 1 base, and 16 bases separated the two germline ends. The CDR3 DNA follows: TGTGCCAGCAGTTTGCGGGTGGAGGGGACCAGCAATCAGCCCCAGCATTTT. It yields the protein CASSLRVEGTSNQPQHF.

The chain combines TRBV11-2 with TRBJ2-3, with 12 positions matching TRBD1. From germline, CDR1 is SGHAT and CDR2 FQNNGV. V was clipped by 4 bases and J by 2 bases; unmatched bases: 4. The length of the CDR3 is 16 residues. CDR3 region: CASSSGTGGLTDTQYF. The CDR3 DNA reads TGTGCCAGCAGCTCCGGGACAGGGGGCCTCACAGATACGCAGTATTTT.

This CDR3 is CASSSNTSGRACETQYF. The CDR3 DNA sequence: TGCGCCAGCAGCTCGAATACTAGCGGGAGGGCATGTGAGACCCAGTACTTC. V is TRBV5-1 and J is TRBJ2-5; TRBD2 agrees at 13 bases. CDR3 size: 17 residues. The J segment lost 5 bases and the V segment lost 3 bases, leaving 10 bases of the junction unmatched. The germline gives CDR1 SGHRS, CDR2 YFSETQ.

This chain connects TRBV4-1 to TRBJ2-5, with TRBD1 matching 7 bases. The CDR3 is made up of 15 amino acids. The germline V gene has CDR1 MGHRA and CDR2 YSYEKL. The ends lost 3 bases at V and 3 bases at J; junction bases unmatched: 7. For the CDR3, the DNA is TGCGCCAGCAGCCATCCGGACAGGCCCAAAGAGACCCAGTACTTC. Amino acids: CASSHPDRPKETQYF.

The chain is built from TRBV14 and TRBJ2-7; possible D gene TRBD2, 8 bases. The germline gives CDR1 SGHDN, CDR2 FVKESK. V was shortened by 3 bases and J by 4 bases, with 25 bases between the two germline ends. This CDR3 spans 18 amino acids. The CDR3 is CASSHGQDPGLGNYEQYF. The CDR3 DNA reads as TGTGCCAGCAGCCACGGACAGGACCCGGGACTAGGAAATTACGAGCAGTACTTC.

This clone was recorded once. This chain joins TRBV28 and TRBJ2-1; 15 bases match TRBD2. V shed 5 bases and J 0 bases; nucleotides not matched to a gene: 8. This CDR3 contains 19 residues. The germline V gene has CDR1 MDHEN and CDR2 SYDVKM. This chain's CDR3 is CASSPWTSGRASSYNEQFF. CDR3 nucleotide sequence: TGTGCCAGCAGTCCTTGGACTAGCGGGAGGGCCAGCTCCTACAATGAGCAGTTCTTC. The full variable domain, its missing parts supplied by reference TRBV28 and TRBJ2-1, is DVKVTQSSRYLVKRTGEKVFLECVQDMDHENMFWYRQDPGLGLRLIYFSYDVKMKEKGDIPEGYSVSREKKERFSLILESASTNQTSMYLCASSPWTSGRASSYNEQFFGPGTRLTVL.

This clone was picked up a small number of times. V and J are TRBV5-6 and TRBJ2-7, with 12 bases matching TRBD1. V trimming: 3 bases; J trimming: 0 bases; junction bases outside the gene matches: 4. The CDR3 has 16 residues. CDR1 and CDR2 (germline): SGHDT, YYEEEE. The CDR3 region is CASSSGGQGASYEQYF. DNA of the CDR3: TGTGCCAGCAGCTCGGGGGGACAGGGGGCCTCCTACGAGCAGTACTTC.

This clone was recorded once. The chain combines TRBV18 with TRBJ1-2; no clear D gene. Germline values: CDR1 KGHSH, CDR2 LQKENI. The length of the CDR3 is 16 residues. Trimming cost V 1 base and J 6 bases, with 18 bases left between them. Here the CDR3 reads CASSPLLSPVFDGYTF. The CDR3, as DNA: TGTGCCAGCTCACCACTTCTTTCACCAGTTTTTGATGGCTACACCTTC. The full variable domain, in which reference TRBV18 and TRBJ1-2 provide the parts outside the CDR3, is NAGVMQNPRHLVRRRGQEARLRCSPMKGHSHVYWYRQLPEEGLKFMVYLQKENIIDESGMPKERFSAEFPKEGPSILRIQQVVRGDSAAYFCASSPLLSPVFDGYTFGSGTRLTVV.

The rearrangement links TRBV6-6 to TRBJ2-1; TRBD2 agrees at 9 bases. Looked up from germline, CDR1 is MNHNY and CDR2 is SVGAGI (reference sequence). The V and J ends lost 4 bases and 8 bases, in that order; junction bases with no gene match: 12. The CDR3 contains 16 residues. The CDR3 bases are TGTGCCAGCAGTTCGGGCGGGAGGGTCGCAACTCATGAGCAGTTCTTC. It encodes CASSSGGRVATHEQFF.

Only one count was recorded for this clone. J is TRBJ2-1 and V is TRBV9, with 10 bases lining up with TRBD2. The CDR3 sequence is 18 residues long. V lost 4 bases, J lost 2 bases, and 12 bases stayed unmatched. Germline V gives CDR1 SGDLS, CDR2 YYNGEE. The CDR3 region is CASSQGGLAGAPYNEQFF. In DNA form, the CDR3 reads TGTGCCAGCAGCCAGGGGGGGCTAGCGGGAGCCCCCTACAATGAGCAGTTCTTC.

The chain couples TRBV11-3 to TRBJ2-2; D gene ambiguous. Germline CDR1 is SGHNT and CDR2 is YENEEA. Trimming stripped 3 bases from V and 1 base from J, with 15 bases between. The CDR3 length is 17 residues. The CDR3 sequence: CASSFAARYRNTGELFF. Written as DNA, the CDR3 is TGTGCCAGCAGCTTTGCTGCCCGTTACAGGAACACCGGGGAGCTGTTTTTT.

The chain carries TRBV2 and TRBJ2-5, with D possibly matching TRBD1 (5 bases). V was cut by 7 bases and J by 4 bases, with 16 bases left in between. This CDR3 comprises 14 residues. In germline, CDR1 is SNHLY, CDR2 FYNNEI. The CDR3: CASTLGPRSETQYF. CDR3 nucleotide sequence: TGTGCCAGCACTCTGGGGCCTAGGTCAGAGACCCAGTACTTC.

This clone was detected once. The rearrangement uses TRBV5-5 and TRBJ2-1, with TRBD1 matching over 12 bases. This CDR3 spans 16 amino acids. V lost 1 base, J lost 8 bases, and 7 bases stayed unmatched. CDR1 is SGHKS, CDR2 YYEKEE, per germline (reference sequence). CDR3 sequence (DNA): TGTGCCAGCAGCTTGACCGGGACAGGGGGCCCTGATGAGCAGTTCTTC. Translated, it gives CASSLTGTGGPDEQFF.

This chain's CDR3 is CASSPRTRYNEQFF. The CDR3 bases are TGTGCCAGCTCACCCCGGACTAGATACAATGAGCAGTTCTTC. This chain connects TRBV18 to TRBJ2-1, with 7 bases aligning to TRBD2. Germline CDR1 reads KGHSH; CDR2 reads LQKENI. V was pared by 3 bases and J by 4 bases, with 3 bases of the junction left unmatched. This CDR3 is 14 amino acids long. Looking up the rest from reference TRBV18 and TRBJ2-1 gives the full variable domain: NAGVMQNPRHLVRRRGQEARLRCSPMKGHSHVYWYRQLPEEGLKFMVYLQKENIIDESGMPKERFSAEFPKEGPSILRIQQVVRGDSAAYFCASSPRTRYNEQFFGPGTRLTVL.

The table lists this clone with a count of one. The chain has TRBV5-6 and TRBJ2-5, with 11 bases that match TRBD2. J lost 3 bases, V lost 4 bases, and 8 bases had no gene match. The CDR3 covers 16 residues. The germline gives CDR1 SGHDT, CDR2 YYEEEE. CDR3 sequence (DNA): TGTGCCAGCAGCCCCATAGCGGGAGGGCGGGAAGAGACCCAGTACTTC. It yields the protein CASSPIAGGREETQYF.